Presented here are 2 T cell receptor beta chains from one specimen sequenced in a study of CD8+ T cells in alopecia areata. Treatment noted: oral pan-JAK inhibitor, 5-10 mg twice daily. After isolation, RNA underwent reverse transcription to generate cDNA as the sequencing template. This table comes from immunoSEQ multiplex PCR, and its TCRdb copy is limited to in-frame clones, with some not included. The table has a few hundred thousand clones, about two fifths seen once. Sequenced here: CD4+ T cells sorted from blood, sampled between weeks 30 and 35, from a patient treated with tofacitinib. Every receptor here comes from a human donor with alopecia areata.

There are a few counts of this clone. The V gene is TRBV18, the J gene TRBJ1-1, with D tentatively TRBD1 (6 bases). Germline V gene lookup returns CDR1 KGHSH and CDR2 LQKENI. Trimming removed 1 base from V and 3 bases from J, with 9 bases in between. The CDR3 contains 14 residues. CDR3 loop: CASSPRNRDTEAFF. The CDR3 nucleotides are TGTGCCAGCTCACCACGGAACAGGGACACTGAAGCTTTCTTT. The full variable domain, in which reference TRBV18 and TRBJ1-1 provide the parts outside the CDR3, is NAGVMQNPRHLVRRRGQEARLRCSPMKGHSHVYWYRQLPEEGLKFMVYLQKENIIDESGMPKERFSAEFPKEGPSILRIQQVVRGDSAAYFCASSPRNRDTEAFFGQGTRLTVV.

CDR3 region: CASSSEPGTGGIEQYF. The CDR3 region has the DNA TGCGCCAGCAGCTCGGAGCCCGGCACAGGGGGCATCGAGCAGTACTTC. The rearrangement uses TRBV5-1 and TRBJ2-7; 9 bases are a match to TRBD1. Germline CDR1 reads SGHRS; CDR2 reads YFSETQ. This CDR3 region has 16 residues. J was trimmed by 6 bases and V by 3 bases; bases with no gene match: 13.